The clone carrying this TCR beta chain was seen a handful of times. This sample was included in a study of blood T cell repertoires in COVID-19. The CDR3 is 16 amino acids. Germline CDR1 and CDR2: SGHVS and FNYEAQ. V gave up 5 bases and J gave up 1 base; unmatched junction bases: 6. Sequenced by immunoSEQ multiplex PCR; TCRdb stores in-frame clones only, minus some. The sample consists of fewer than 250,000 clones, around 76% of them appearing once. This chain uses TRBV7-6 with TRBJ2-3; 10 bases are shared with TRBD1. Sequenced input: PBMCs or T cells enriched from blood (not recorded which). The origin of this receptor is a woman in her 50s with acute COVID-19. The CDR3 sequence is CASSRVGTGGTDTQYF. The CDR3 DNA is TGTGCCAGCAGCAGGGTAGGGACAGGGGGCACAGATACGCAGTATTTT.